This TCR beta chain was captured in a study of Ad26.COV2.S vaccination and SARS-CoV-2 variants. The overall study: The Ad26.COV2.S arm of the COV1001 trial was where the donor was placed. General study points: Vaccine and placebo recipients had similar non-spike TCR breadth. Placebo recipients trailed vaccine recipients in spike-specific TCR breadth.

Turning to this clone: Its specificity is unknown.

The treatment was: roughly 20 received Ad26.COV2.S at low or high dose, single or two shots; 5 received placebo; per-sample allocation not given. Day 63 after the first vaccine or placebo injection was the time point for sampling. The donor's status was that of an adult aged 18-55 years in Boston. Clones were sequenced by immunoSEQ multiplex PCR, and TCRdb holds only the in-frame ones, with some missing. The sample consists of roughly 460,000 clones, roughly nine tenths of them appearing once. The sequence was collected from a person between 18 and 60 years old who received the Ad26.COV2.S COVID-19 vaccine or a placebo. Sequenced here: peripheral blood, sampled in a trial of Ad26.COV2.S vaccine versus placebo.

The CDR3 spells CASSLKGGPYGYTF. In nucleotides, the CDR3 is TGTGCCAGTAGTCTTAAGGGGGGTCCCTATGGCTACACCTTC. J is TRBJ1-2 and V is TRBV19; the D gene is possibly TRBD1 (6 bases). The CDR3 runs 14 residues. Per germline, CDR1 LNHDA and CDR2 SQIVND (reference sequence). V lost 5 bases and J 4 bases, leaving 14 bases between the germline ends.